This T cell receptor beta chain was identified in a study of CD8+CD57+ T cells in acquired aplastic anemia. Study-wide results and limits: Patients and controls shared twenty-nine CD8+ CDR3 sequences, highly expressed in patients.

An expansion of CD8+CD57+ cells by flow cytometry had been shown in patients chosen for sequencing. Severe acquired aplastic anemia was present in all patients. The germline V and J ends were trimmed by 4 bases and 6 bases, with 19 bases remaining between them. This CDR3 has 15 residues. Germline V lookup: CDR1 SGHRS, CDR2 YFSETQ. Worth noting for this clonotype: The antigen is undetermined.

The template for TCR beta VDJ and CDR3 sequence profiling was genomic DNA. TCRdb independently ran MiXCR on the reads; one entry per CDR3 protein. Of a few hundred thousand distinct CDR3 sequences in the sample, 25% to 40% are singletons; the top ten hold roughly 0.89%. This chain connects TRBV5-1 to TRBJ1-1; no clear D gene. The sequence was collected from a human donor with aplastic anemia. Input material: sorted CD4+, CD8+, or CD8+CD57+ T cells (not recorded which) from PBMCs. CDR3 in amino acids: CASSISDAEVAEAFF. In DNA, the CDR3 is TGCGCCAGCAGCATCTCGGACGCGGAGGTGGCTGAAGCTTTCTTT.